This T cell receptor (beta chain) was identified during a study of shared clonotypes between healthy human individuals. To note about this clone: Its matching antigen is unknown.

Repertoires were generated with immunoSEQ multiplex PCR, while TCRdb's copy carries only in-frame clones and drops some. The table lists over a million clones, 65% to 80% of them singletons. Each sample came from a Caucasian adult donor living in Nashville, Tennessee. From CD4+ cells came CD45RA+ naive and CD45RA-negative memory subsets. Findings of the study overall: Sorted-subset sequencing, rarefaction showed, was incomplete despite large depth.

This clonotype originated in a man aged 18-30 years in good health. The specimen sequenced was memory CD4+ T cells sorted from blood. Subset in this sample: CD45RA-negative fraction.

The CDR3 sequence: CASSFRDTRGGYTF. CDR3 DNA: TGTGCCAGCAGTTTTCGAGATACACGGGGTGGCTACACCTTC. The chain recombines TRBV27 with TRBJ1-2, with D unresolved. The V and J ends lost 3 bases and 7 bases respectively, with 15 bases between them. CDR3 size: 14 residues. In germline, CDR1 is MNHEY, CDR2 SMNVEV (reference sequence).